These 19 T cell receptor beta chains came from one sample sequenced in a study of cytomegalovirus exposure and HLA in healthy donors. With 60 Vbeta and 13 Jbeta primers, the PCR was carried out. Sequencing was performed with immunoSEQ multiplex PCR; in TCRdb, only in-frame clones are kept and a portion is missing. The table has around 130,000 clones, around 81% seen once. The sequenced sample consisted of PBMCs. These receptors all come from a woman in her thirties or forties in good health and CMV-seronegative.

The gene calls are TRBV5-6 and TRBJ1-2; 8 bases match TRBD1. CDR3 size: 14 residues. The junction had 7 bases not matched to a gene; V was cut back by 1 base and J by 8 bases. Per the germline V gene, CDR1 is SGHDT and CDR2 is YYEEEE. CDR3 protein: CASSLRGRGLGYTF. CDR3 nucleotide sequence: TGTGCCAGCAGCTTGCGAGGCAGGGGGCTCGGCTACACCTTC. Supplemented by reference TRBV5-6 and TRBJ1-2, the full variable domain reads DAGVTQSPTHLIKTRGQQVTLRCSPKSGHDTVSWYQQALGQGPQFIFQYYEEEERQRGNFPDRFSGHQFPNYSSELNVNALLLGDSALYLCASSLRGRGLGYTFGSGTRLTVV.

The J gene is TRBJ2-1, the V gene TRBV5-4; 8 bases fit TRBD2. V trimming: 10 bases; J trimming: 0 bases; junction bases outside the gene matches: 3. Germline V gene lookup returns CDR1 SGHNT and CDR2 YYREEE (reference sequence). The CDR3 totals 13 residues. CDR3 sequence: CAGREDSYNEQFF. CDR3 nucleotides: TGTGCCGGGCGGGAGGACTCCTACAATGAGCAGTTCTTC.

This chain joins TRBV28 and TRBJ1-1, with D uncertain. The CDR3 has 12 amino acids. CDR1 MDHEN and CDR2 SYDVKM come from the germline V gene. V dropped 2 bases and J dropped 6 bases, with 7 bases sitting between them. CDR3 sequence reads: CASSLPGAEAFF. The DNA for the CDR3 is TGTGCCAGCAGTTTACCGGGAGCTGAAGCTTTCTTT. Full variable domain (outside the CDR3, taken from reference TRBV28 and TRBJ1-1): DVKVTQSSRYLVKRTGEKVFLECVQDMDHENMFWYRQDPGLGLRLIYFSYDVKMKEKGDIPEGYSVSREKKERFSLILESASTNQTSMYLCASSLPGAEAFFGQGTRLTVV.

The V call is TRBV5-4, the J call TRBJ1-1; TRBD1 is a possible D gene (6 bases). This CDR3 is 15 amino acids long. Germline assignment: CDR1 SGHNT and CDR2 YYREEE (reference sequence). V gave up 2 bases and J gave up 0 bases, with 11 bases separating them. CDR3 bases: TGTGCCAGCAGCTTCTACAGGGCCCTGAACACTGAAGCTTTCTTT. As protein: CASSFYRALNTEAFF.

The V gene is TRBV6-1, the J gene TRBJ2-5; D call uncertain. This CDR3 is built from 10 residues. CDR1 MNHNS and CDR2 SASEGT come from the germline V gene. Between the trimmed V and J ends, which lost 10 bases and 4 bases, there was a span of 7 bases. CDR3 sequence: CATHTETQYF. The CDR3 region has the DNA TGTGCCACGCACACAGAGACCCAGTACTTC.

The chain employs TRBV11-2 and TRBJ1-1, with D hard to call. This CDR3 region has 12 residues. Germline values: CDR1 SGHAT, CDR2 FQNNGV. Trimming shortened V by 4 bases and J by 4 bases, and 7 bases separated the two germline ends. The CDR3 here is CASSSTGTEAFF. CDR3 sequence (DNA): TGTGCCAGCAGCTCCACCGGCACTGAAGCTTTCTTT.

The V and J genes are TRBV19 and TRBJ2-3; D possibly corresponds to TRBD2 (6 bases). Trimming cost V 6 bases and J 3 bases, with 13 bases left between them. The V gene's germline CDR1 is LNHDA and CDR2 SQIVND (reference sequence). CDR3 size: 14 residues. The DNA of the CDR3 is TGTGCCAGTAGAGCGTTGGGGGGAACAGATACGCAGTATTTT. Translation: CASRALGGTDTQYF.

The chain carries TRBV10-2 and TRBJ2-7, with D possibly matching TRBD1 (6 bases). CDR3 length equals 13 residues. V lost 4 bases, J lost 3 bases, and 10 bases lay in between. CDR1 WSHSY and CDR2 SAAADI come from the germline V gene. CDR3 nucleotide sequence: TGCGCCAGCAGTGTGGTGGACAGCTACGAGCAGTACTTC. Translated, it gives CASSVVDSYEQYF.

This clone appeared once. V and J are TRBV30 and TRBJ1-3; 7 nucleotides agree with TRBD1. The CDR3 has 14 amino acids. Germline values: CDR1 GTSNPN, CDR2 SVGIG (reference sequence). The V gene end was trimmed by 4 bases and the J gene end by 0 bases; junction bases not matched to a gene: 3. CDR3 bases: TGTGCCTGGAACTGGGACAGCTCTGGAAACACCATATATTTT. This translates into CAWNWDSSGNTIYF. Drawing the rest from reference TRBV30 and TRBJ1-3, the complete variable domain is SQTIHQWPATLVQPVGSPLSLECTVEGTSNPNLYWYRQAAGRGLQLLFYSVGIGQISSEVPQNLSASRPQDRQFILSSKKLLLSDSGFYLCAWNWDSSGNTIYFGEGSWLTVV.

J is TRBJ1-2 and V is TRBV7-2; D may be TRBD1 (6 bases). V gave up 7 bases and J gave up 5 bases, with 14 bases separating them. The CDR3 totals 13 residues. Germline values: CDR1 SGHTA, CDR2 FQGNSA. The CDR3 region is CASTRQEVYGYTF. The CDR3 bases are TGTGCCAGCACTCGACAGGAGGTATATGGCTACACCTTC.

This clone has just one count. The chain is built from TRBV9 and TRBJ2-3; D is uncertain. V dropped 5 bases and J dropped 3 bases, with 7 bases sitting between them. The CDR3 spans 12 residues. CDR1 is SGDLS and CDR2 is YYNGEE in the germline V gene. CDR3 bases: TGTGCCAGCAGGAATCAGACAGATACGCAGTATTTT. It codes for CASRNQTDTQYF.

Notes on this clone: At one of its ends the junction is not consistent with the germline gene, which may arise from a read error. Other DNA sequences within the sample encode an identical CDR3. The chain has TRBV30 and TRBJ1-4; D is perhaps TRBD1 (5 bases). The CDR3 is 13 residues long. Germline CDR1 and CDR2: GTSNPN and SVGIG (reference sequence). CDR3: CAWSQGPNEKLFF. The CDR3 coding sequence is TGTGCCTGGAGCCAGGGTCCTAATGAAAAGCTGTTTTTT.

The gene calls are TRBV5-6 and TRBJ1-1, with TRBD1 matching over 7 bases. The CDR3 contains 14 residues. V dropped 4 bases and J dropped 1; count of bases not matched to a gene: 4. The germline V gene encodes CDR1 SGHDT and CDR2 YYEEEE. In DNA, the CDR3 is TGTGCCAGCAGCCCCGGGGACAGGAACACTGAAGCTTTCTTT. It yields the protein CASSPGDRNTEAFF.

The chain is built from TRBV14 and TRBJ1-4, with TRBD1 identical over 9 bases. The CDR3 totals 15 residues. Trimming cost V 1 base and J 8 bases; bases outside gene matches: 5. Germline V gives CDR1 SGHDN, CDR2 FVKESK. The CDR3 here is CASSQGTGVREKLFF. The CDR3 DNA follows: TGTGCCAGCAGCCAAGGGACAGGGGTTCGAGAAAAACTGTTTTTT. The whole variable domain, remainder taken from reference TRBV14 and TRBJ1-4, is EAGVTQFPSHSVIEKGQTVTLRCDPISGHDNLYWYRRVMGKEIKFLLHFVKESKQDESGMPNNRFLAERTGGTYSTLKVQPAELEDSGVYFCASSQGTGVREKLFFGSGTQLSVL.

The rearrangement joins TRBV5-1 to TRBJ1-2; TRBD1 aligns across 7 bases. With V trimmed by 4 bases and J by 5 bases, 5 bases remained unmatched. The CDR3 runs to 13 residues. Germline CDR1 is SGHRS and CDR2 is YFSETQ. The CDR3 region is CASSPTGWYGYTF. The CDR3 region has the DNA TGCGCCAGCAGCCCGACAGGGTGGTATGGCTACACCTTC.

The gene calls are TRBV7-2 and TRBJ1-5; TRBD1 agrees at 8 bases. CDR3 length: 14 amino acids. The junction had 7 bases not matched to a gene; V was cut back by 5 bases and J by 7 bases. The V gene's germline CDR1 is SGHTA and CDR2 FQGNSA. The CDR3 here is CASSARTGQQPQHF. The CDR3 coding sequence is TGTGCCAGCAGCGCTCGGACAGGGCAACAGCCCCAGCATTTT.

The chain couples TRBV10-2 to TRBJ1-2; D call uncertain. There are 15 residues in the CDR3. Looked up from germline, CDR1 is WSHSY and CDR2 is SAAADI. Between the trimmed V and J ends, which lost 0 bases and 5 bases, there was a span of 13 bases. The CDR3 region has the DNA TGCGCCAGCAGTGAGTCGGACGGAGGGATATATGGCTACACCTTC. It yields the protein CASSESDGGIYGYTF.

The chain recombines TRBV6-4 with TRBJ2-3; 11 bases are shared with TRBD2. This CDR3 region has 16 residues. Germline-derived CDR1 and CDR2 are MRHNA and SNTAGT. The V segment lost 3 bases and the J segment 4 bases; nucleotides outside the gene matches: 6. CDR3 sequence reads: CASSEVAGGPADTQYF. CDR3 coding DNA: TGTGCCAGCAGTGAAGTAGCGGGGGGGCCCGCAGATACGCAGTATTTT.

This sequence joins TRBV27 and TRBJ2-2, with D possibly being TRBD2 (6 bases). V was clipped by 6 bases and J by 5 bases, with 22 bases between them. This CDR3 is built from 17 residues. Germline V gene data show CDR1 as MNHEY and CDR2 as SMNVEV (reference sequence). CDR3 protein: CASSLISTGVSTGELFF. The CDR3 DNA follows: TGTGCCAGCAGCTTGATAAGTACGGGAGTGTCGACCGGGGAGCTGTTTTTT.